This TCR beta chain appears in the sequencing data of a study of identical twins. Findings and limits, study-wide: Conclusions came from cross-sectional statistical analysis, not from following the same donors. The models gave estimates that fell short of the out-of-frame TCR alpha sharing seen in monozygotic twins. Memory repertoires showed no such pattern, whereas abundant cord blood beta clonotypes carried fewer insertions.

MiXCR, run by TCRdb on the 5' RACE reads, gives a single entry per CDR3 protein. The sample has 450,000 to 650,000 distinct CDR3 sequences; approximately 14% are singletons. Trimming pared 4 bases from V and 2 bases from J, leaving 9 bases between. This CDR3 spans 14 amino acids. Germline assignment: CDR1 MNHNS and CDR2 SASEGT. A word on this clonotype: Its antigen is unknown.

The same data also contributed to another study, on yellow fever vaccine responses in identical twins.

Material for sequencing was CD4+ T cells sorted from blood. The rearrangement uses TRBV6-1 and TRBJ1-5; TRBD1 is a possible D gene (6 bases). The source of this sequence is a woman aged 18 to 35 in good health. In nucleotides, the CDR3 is TGTGCCAGCAGTGGCCGACAGGGCAATCAGCCCCAGCATTTT. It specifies CASSGRQGNQPQHF.